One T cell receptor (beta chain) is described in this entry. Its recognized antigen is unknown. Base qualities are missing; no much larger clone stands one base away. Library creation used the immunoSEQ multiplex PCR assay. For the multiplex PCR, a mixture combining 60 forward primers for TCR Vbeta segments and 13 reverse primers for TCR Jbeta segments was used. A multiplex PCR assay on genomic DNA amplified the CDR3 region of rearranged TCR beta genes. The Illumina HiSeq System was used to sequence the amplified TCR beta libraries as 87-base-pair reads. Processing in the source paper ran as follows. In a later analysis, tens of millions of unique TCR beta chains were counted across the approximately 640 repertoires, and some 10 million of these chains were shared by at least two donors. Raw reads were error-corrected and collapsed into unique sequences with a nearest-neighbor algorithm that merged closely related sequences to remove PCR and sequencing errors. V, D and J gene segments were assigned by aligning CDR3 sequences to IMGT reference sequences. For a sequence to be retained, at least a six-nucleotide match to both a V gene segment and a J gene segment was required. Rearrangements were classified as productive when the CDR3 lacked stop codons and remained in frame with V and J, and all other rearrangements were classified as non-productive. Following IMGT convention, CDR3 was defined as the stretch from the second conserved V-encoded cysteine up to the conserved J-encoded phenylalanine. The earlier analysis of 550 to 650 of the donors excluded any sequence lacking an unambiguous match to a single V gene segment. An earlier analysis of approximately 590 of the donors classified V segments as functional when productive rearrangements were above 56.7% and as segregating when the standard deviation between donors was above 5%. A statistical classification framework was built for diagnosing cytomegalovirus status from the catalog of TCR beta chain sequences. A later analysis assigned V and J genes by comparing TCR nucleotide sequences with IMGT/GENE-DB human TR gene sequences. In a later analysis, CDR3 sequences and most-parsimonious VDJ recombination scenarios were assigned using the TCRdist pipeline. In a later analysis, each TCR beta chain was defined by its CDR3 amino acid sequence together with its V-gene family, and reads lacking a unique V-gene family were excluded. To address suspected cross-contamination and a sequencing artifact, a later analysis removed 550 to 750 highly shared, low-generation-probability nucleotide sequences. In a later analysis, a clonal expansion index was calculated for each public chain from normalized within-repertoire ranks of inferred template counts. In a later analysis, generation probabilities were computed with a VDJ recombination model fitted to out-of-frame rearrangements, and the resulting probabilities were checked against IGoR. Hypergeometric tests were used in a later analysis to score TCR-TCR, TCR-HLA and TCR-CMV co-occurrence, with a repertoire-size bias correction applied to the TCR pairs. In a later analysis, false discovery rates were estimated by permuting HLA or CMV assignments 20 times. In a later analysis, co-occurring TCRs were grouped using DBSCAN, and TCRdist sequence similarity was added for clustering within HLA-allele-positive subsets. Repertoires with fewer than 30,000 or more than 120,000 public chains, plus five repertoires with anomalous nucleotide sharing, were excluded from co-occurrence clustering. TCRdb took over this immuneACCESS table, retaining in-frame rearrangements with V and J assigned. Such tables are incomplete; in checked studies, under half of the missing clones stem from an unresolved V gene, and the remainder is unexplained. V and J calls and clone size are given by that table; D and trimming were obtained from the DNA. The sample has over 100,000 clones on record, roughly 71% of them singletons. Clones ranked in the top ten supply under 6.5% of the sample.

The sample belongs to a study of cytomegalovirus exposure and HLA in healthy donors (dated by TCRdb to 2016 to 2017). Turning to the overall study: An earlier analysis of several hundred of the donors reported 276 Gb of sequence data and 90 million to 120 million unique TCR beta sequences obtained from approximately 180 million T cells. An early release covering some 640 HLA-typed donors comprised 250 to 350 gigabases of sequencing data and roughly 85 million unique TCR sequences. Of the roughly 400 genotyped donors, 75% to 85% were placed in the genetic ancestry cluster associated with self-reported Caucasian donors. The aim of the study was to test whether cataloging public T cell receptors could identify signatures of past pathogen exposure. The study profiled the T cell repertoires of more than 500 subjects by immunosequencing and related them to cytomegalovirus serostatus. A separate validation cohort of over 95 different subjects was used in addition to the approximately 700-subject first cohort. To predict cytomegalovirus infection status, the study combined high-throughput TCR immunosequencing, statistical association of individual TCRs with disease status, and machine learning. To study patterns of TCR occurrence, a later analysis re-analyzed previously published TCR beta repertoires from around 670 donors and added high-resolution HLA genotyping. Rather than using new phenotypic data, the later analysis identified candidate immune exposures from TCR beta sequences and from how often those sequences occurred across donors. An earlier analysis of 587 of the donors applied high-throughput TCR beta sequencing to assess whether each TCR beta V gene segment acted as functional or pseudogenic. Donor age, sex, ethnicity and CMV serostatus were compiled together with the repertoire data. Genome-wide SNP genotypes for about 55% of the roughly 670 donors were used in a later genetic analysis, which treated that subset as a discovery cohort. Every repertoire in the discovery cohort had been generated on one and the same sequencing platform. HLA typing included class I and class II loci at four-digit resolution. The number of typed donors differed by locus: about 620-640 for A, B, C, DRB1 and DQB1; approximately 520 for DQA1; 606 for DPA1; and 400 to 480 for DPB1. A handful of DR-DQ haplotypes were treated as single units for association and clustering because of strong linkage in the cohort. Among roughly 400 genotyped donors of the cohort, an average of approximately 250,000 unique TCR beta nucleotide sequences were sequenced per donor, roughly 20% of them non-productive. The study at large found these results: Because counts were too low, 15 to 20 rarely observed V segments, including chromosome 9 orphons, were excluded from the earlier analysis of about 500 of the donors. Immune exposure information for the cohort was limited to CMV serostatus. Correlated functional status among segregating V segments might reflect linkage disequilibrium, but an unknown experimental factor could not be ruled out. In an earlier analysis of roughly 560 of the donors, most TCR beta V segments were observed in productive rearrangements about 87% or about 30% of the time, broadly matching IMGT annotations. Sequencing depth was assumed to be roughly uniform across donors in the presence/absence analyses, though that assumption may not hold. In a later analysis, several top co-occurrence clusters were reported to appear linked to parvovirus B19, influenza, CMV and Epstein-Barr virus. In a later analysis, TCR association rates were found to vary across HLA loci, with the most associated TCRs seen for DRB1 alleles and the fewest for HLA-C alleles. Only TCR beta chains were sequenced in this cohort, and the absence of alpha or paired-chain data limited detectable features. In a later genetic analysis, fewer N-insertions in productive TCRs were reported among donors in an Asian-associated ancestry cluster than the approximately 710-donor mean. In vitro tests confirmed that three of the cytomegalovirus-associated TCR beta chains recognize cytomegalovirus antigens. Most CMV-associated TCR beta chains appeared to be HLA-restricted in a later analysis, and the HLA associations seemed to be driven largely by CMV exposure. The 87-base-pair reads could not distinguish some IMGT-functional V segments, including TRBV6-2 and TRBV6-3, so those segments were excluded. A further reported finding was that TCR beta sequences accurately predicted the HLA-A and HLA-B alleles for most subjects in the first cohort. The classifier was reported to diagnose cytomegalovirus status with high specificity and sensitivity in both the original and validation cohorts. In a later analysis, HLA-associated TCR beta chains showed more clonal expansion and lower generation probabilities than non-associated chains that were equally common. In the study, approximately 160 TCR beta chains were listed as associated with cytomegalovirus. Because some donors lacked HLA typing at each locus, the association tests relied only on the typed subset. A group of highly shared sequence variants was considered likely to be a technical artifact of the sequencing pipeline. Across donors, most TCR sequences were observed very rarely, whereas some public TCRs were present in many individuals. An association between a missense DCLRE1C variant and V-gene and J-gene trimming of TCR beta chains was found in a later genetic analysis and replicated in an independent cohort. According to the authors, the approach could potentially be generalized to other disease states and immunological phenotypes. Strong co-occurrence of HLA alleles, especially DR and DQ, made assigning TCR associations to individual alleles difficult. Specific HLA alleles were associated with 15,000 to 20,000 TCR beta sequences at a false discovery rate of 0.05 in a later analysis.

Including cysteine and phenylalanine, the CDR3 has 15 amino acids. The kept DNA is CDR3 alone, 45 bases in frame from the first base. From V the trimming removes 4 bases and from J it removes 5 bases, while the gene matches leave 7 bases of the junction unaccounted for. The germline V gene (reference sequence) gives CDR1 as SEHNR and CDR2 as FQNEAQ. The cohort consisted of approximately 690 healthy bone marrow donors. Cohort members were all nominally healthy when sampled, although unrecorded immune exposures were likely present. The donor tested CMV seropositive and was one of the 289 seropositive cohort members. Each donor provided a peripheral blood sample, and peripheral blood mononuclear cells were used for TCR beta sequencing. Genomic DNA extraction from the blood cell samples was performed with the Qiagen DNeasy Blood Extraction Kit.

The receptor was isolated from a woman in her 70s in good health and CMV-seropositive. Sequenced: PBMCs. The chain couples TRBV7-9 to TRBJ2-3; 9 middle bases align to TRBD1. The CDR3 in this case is CASSSRDRARDTQYF. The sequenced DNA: TGTGCCAGCAGCTCCCGGGACAGGGCCAGAGATACGCAGTATTTT.